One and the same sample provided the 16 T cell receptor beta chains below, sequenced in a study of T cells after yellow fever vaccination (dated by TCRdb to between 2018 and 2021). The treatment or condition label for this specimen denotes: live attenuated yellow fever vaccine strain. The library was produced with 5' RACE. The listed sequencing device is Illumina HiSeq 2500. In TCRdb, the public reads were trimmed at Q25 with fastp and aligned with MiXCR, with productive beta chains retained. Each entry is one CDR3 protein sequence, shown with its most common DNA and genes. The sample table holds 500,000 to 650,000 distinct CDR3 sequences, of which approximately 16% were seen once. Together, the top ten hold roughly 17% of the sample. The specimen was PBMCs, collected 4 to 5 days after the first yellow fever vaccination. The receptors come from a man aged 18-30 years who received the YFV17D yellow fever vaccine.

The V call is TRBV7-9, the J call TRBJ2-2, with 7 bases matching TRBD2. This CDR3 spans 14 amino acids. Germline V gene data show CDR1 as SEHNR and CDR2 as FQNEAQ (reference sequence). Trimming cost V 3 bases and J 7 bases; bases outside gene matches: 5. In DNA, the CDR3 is TGTGCCAGCAGCTTCCCCGGGGGGATCGGGGAGCTGTTTTTT. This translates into CASSFPGGIGELFF.

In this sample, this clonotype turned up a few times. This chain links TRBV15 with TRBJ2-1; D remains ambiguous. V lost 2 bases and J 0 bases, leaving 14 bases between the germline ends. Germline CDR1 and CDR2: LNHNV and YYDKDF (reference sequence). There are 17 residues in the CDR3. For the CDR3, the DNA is TGTGCCACCAGCAGATCGCCGCAGCATTCCTCCTACAATGAGCAGTTCTTC. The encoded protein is CATSRSPQHSSYNEQFF. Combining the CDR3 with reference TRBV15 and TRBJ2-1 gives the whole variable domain DAMVIQNPRYQVTQFGKPVTLSCSQTLNHNVMYWYQQKSSQAPKLLFHYYDKDFNNEADTPDNFQSRRPNTSFCFLDIRSPGLGDTAMYLCATSRSPQHSSYNEQFFGPGTRLTVL.

CDR3 loop: CASSQERWVYGYTF. The CDR3 DNA follows: TGCGCCAGCAGCCAGGAGAGATGGGTCTATGGCTACACCTTC. The gene calls are TRBV4-3 and TRBJ1-2; D is unresolved. Deletions cut 3 bases from V and 4 bases from J, with 12 bases between. CDR1 LGHNA and CDR2 YSLEER come from the germline V gene. The CDR3 runs 14 residues.

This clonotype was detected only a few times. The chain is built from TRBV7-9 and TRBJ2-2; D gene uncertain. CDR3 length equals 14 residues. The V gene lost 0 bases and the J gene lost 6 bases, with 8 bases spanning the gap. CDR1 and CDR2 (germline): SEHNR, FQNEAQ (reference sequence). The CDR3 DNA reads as TGTGCCAGCAGCTTAGCGCTCAGCGCCGGGGAGCTGTTTTTT. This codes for CASSLALSAGELFF.

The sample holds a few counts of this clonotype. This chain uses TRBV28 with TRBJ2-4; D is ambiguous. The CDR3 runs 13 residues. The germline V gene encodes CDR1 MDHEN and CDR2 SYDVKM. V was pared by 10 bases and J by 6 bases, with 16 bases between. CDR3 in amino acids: CATTLQWTNIQYF. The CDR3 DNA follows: TGTGCCACTACCCTACAGTGGACAAACATTCAGTACTTC.

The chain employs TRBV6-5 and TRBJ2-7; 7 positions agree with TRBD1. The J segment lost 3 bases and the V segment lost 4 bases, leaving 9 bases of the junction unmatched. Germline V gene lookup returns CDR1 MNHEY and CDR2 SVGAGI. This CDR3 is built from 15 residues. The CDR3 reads CASSFGQVPHYEQYV. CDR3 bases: TGTGCCAGCAGTTTCGGACAGGTCCCTCACTACGAGCAGTACGTC.

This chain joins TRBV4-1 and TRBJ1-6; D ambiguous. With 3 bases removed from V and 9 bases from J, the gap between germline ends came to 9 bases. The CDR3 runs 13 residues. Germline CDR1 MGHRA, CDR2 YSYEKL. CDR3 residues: CASSQITPSPLHF. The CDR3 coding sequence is TGCGCCAGCAGCCAGATAACACCTTCACCCCTCCACTTT.

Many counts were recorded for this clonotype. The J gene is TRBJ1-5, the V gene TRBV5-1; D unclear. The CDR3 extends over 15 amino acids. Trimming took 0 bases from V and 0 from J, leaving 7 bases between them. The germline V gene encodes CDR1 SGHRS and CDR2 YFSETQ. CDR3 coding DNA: TGCGCCAGCAGCTTGGACAGCCATAGCAATCAGCCCCAGCATTTT. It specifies CASSLDSHSNQPQHF.

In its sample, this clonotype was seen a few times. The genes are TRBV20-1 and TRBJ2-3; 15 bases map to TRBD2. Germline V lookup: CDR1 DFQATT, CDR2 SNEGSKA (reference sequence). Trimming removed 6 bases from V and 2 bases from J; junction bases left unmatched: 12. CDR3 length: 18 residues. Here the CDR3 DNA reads TGCAGTGCGTTCCCGGGACTAGCGGGGGGCGAATTCACAGATACGCAGTATTTT. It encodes CSAFPGLAGGEFTDTQYF.

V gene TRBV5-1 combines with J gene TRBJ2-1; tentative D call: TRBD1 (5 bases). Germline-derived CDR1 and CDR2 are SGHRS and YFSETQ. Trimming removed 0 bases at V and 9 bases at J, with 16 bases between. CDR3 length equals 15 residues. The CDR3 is CASSLVAGKDREQFF. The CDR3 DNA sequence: TGCGCCAGCAGCTTGGTGGCAGGGAAAGACCGTGAGCAGTTCTTC. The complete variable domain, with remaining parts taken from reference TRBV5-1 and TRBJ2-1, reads KAGVTQTPRYLIKTRGQQVTLSCSPISGHRSVSWYQQTPGQGLQFLFEYFSETQRNKGNFPGRFSGRQFSNSRSEMNVSTLELGDSALYLCASSLVAGKDREQFFGPGTRLTVL.

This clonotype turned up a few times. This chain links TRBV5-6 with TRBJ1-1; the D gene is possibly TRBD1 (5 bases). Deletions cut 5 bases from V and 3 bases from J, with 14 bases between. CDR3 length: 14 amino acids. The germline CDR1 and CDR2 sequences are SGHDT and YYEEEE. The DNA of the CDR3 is TGTGCCAGCAGTAAGAGGGGCCGAGACACTGAAGCTTTCTTT. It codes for CASSKRGRDTEAFF.

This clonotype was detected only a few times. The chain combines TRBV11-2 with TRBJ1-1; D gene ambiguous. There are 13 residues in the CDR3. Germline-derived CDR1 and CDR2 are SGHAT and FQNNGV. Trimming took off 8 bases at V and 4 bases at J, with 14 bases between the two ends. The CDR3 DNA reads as TGTGCCAGCTCGACCACGGGGATCACTGAAGCTTTCTTT. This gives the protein CASSTTGITEAFF.

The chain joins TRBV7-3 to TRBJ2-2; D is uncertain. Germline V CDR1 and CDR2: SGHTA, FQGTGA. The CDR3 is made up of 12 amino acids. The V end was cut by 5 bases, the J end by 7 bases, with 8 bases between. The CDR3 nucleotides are TGTGCCAGCAGCCCTTGGGTCGGGGAGCTGTTTTTT. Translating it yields CASSPWVGELFF.

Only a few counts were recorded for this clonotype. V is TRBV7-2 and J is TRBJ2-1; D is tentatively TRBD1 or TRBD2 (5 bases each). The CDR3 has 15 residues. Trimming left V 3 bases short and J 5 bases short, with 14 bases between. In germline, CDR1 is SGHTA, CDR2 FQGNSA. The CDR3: CASSFWQGVDNEQFF. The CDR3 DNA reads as TGTGCCAGCAGCTTCTGGCAGGGAGTCGACAATGAGCAGTTCTTC.

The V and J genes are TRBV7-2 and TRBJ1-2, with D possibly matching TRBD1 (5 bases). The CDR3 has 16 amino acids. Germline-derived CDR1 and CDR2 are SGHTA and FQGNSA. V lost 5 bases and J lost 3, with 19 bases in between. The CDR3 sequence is CASSPPPWGSDYGYTF. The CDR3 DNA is TGTGCCAGCAGCCCCCCTCCGTGGGGGTCAGACTATGGCTACACCTTC.

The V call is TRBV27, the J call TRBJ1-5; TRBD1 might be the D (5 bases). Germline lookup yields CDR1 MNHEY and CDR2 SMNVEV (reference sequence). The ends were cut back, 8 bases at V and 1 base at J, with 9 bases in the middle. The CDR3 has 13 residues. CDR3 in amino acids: CASHGGSNQPQHF. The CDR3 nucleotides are TGTGCCAGCCATGGGGGAAGCAATCAGCCCCAGCATTTT.